This T cell receptor (beta chain) is from a study of T cells in localized non-small cell lung cancer. Whole-study findings and limits: In uninvolved adjacent lung, T cell clonality reached its highest value, exceeding tumor.

The CDR3 length is 15 residues. V lost 3 bases, J lost 6 bases, and 15 bases lay in between. TCRdb keeps only in-frame clones here, not all; method: immunoSEQ multiplex PCR. The repertoire holds 15,000 to 20,000 clones, with approximately 80% as singletons. As for this clone: The antigen remains undetermined.

Sequencing was performed on peripheral blood, taken before any cancer treatment. This sequence joins TRBV23-1 and TRBJ1-5, with TRBD1 as a possible D gene (5 bases). TRBV23-1 qualifies as an ORF whose function is uncertain. The source is a man aged 35 to 70 with stage I lung adenocarcinoma. This chain's CDR3 is CASSQRKLRGQPQHF. The CDR3 DNA sequence: TGCGCCAGCAGTCAGAGAAAGTTGAGGGGTCAGCCCCAGCATTTT.